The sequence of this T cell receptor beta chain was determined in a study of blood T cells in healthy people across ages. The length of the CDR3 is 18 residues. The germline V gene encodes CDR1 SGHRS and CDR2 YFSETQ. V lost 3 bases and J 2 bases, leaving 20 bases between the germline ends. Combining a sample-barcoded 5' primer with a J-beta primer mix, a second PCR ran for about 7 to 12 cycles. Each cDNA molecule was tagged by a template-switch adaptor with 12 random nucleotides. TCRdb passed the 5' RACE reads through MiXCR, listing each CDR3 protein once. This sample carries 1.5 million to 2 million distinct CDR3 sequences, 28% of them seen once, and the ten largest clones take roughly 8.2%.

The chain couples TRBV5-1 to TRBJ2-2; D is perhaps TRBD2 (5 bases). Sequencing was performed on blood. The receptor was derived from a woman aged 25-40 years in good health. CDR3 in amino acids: CASSWEDIARSNTGELFF. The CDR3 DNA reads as TGCGCCAGCAGCTGGGAAGATATAGCGAGAAGTAACACCGGGGAGCTGTTTTTT.